This T cell receptor beta chain was obtained from a study of cytomegalovirus exposure and HLA in healthy donors. Turning to the study itself: Falling in the Caucasian-associated ancestry cluster were approximately 84% of under 500 genotyped donors. General study results and limits: A later examination showed that TCR association rates differed by HLA locus, with DRB1 most and HLA-C fewest. Despite most TCR sequences being rare, some public TCRs occurred in many donors. TCR beta chain V- and J-gene trimming was linked, in a later analysis, to a missense variant in DCLRE1C.

The ends were cut back, 5 bases at V and 4 bases at J, with 17 bases in the middle. CDR3 length: 15 amino acids. Looked up from germline, CDR1 is SGHAT and CDR2 is FQNNGV. Notes on this clone: What it recognizes is unknown.

PCR amplification relied on 60 Vbeta primers (plus 13 Jbeta primers). The repertoire was sequenced with immunoSEQ multiplex PCR; TCRdb's copy has only in-frame clones and lacks some. Of over 150,000 clones in the sample, 65% to 70% were seen once. The sequence came from a woman aged 18-29 years in good health and CMV-seropositive. The chain uses TRBV11-2 and TRBJ2-5, with D possibly TRBD2 on 7 matching bases. Sequenced: PBMCs. CDR3 bases: TGTGCCAGCAGCCGTGATGGGGGGGCGAGAGAGACCCAGTACTTC. Translation gives CASSRDGGARETQYF. Full variable domain (missing parts from reference TRBV11-2 and TRBJ2-5): EAGVAQSPRYKIIEKRQSVAFWCNPISGHATLYWYQQILGQGPKLLIQFQNNGVVDDSQLPKDRFSAERLKGVDSTLKIQPAKLEDSAVYLCASSRDGGARETQYFGPGTRLLVL.